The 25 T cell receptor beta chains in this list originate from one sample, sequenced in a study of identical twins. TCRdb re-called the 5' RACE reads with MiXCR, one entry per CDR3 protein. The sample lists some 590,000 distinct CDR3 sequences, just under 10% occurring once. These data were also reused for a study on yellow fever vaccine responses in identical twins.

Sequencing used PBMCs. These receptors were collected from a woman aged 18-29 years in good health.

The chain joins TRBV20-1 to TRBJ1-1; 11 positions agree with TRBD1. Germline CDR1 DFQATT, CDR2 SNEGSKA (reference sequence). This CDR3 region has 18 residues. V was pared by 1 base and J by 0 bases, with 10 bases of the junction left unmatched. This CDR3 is CSARGSGTGGWMNTEAFF. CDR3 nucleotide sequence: TGCAGTGCTAGAGGGTCCGGGACAGGGGGTTGGATGAACACTGAAGCTTTCTTT.

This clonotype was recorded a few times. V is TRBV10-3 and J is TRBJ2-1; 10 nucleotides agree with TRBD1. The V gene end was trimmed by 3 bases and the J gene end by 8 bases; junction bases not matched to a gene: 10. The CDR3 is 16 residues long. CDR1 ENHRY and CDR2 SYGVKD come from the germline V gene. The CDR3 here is CAISDLGQGEGDEQFF. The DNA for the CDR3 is TGTGCCATCAGTGACCTAGGACAGGGGGAAGGGGATGAGCAGTTCTTC.

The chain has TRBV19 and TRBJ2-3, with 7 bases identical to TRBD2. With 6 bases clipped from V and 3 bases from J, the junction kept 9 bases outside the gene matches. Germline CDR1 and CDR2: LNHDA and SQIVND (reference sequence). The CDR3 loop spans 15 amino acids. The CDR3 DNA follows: TGTGCCAGTAGCAGAGGGGCGGGAGTTACAGATACGCAGTATTTT. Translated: CASSRGAGVTDTQYF.

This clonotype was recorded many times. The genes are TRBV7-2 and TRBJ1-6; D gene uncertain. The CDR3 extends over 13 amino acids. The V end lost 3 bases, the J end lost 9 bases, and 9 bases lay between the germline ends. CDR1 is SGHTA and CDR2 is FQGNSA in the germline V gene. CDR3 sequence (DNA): TGTGCCAGCAGCTTCTCGGTGGGTTCACCCCTCCACTTT. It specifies CASSFSVGSPLHF.

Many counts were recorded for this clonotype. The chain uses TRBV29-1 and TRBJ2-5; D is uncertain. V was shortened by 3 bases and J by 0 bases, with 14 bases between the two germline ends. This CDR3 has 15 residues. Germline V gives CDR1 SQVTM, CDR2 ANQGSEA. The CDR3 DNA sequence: TGCAGCGTTGACGAATCTCCGGGTTACCAAGAGACCCAGTACTTC. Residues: CSVDESPGYQETQYF.

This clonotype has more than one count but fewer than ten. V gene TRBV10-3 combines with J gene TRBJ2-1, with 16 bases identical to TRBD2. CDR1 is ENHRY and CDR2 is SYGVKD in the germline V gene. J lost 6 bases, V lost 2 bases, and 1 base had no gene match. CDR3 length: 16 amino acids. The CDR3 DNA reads TGTGCCATCAGTGAGGGGACTAGCGGGAGGGCCAATGAGCAGTTCTTC. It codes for CAISEGTSGRANEQFF.

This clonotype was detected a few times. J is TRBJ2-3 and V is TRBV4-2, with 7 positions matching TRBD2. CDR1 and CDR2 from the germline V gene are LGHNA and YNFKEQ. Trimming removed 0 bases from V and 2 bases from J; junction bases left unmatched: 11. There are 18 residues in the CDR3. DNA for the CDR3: TGTGCCAGCAGCCAAGATCTTGCGCGGGAGACGAACACAGATACGCAGTATTTT. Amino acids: CASSQDLARETNTDTQYF.

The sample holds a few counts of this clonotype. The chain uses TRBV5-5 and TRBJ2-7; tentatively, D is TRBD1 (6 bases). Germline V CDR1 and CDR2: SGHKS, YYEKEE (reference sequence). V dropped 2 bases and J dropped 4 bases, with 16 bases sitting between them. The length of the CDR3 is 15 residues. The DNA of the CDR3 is TGTGCCAGCAGCTTTAACAGGGCCCGCGGATACGAGCAGTACTTC. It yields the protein CASSFNRARGYEQYF.

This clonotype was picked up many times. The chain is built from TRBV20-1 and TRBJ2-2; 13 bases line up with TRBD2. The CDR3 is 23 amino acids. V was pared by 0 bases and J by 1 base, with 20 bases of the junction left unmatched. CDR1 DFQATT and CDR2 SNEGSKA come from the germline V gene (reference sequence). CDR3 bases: TGCAGTGCTAGAGATCTTCAGGGCGAGGGACTAGCGGGACTACACTTGAACACCGGGGAGCTGTTTTTT. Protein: CSARDLQGEGLAGLHLNTGELFF.

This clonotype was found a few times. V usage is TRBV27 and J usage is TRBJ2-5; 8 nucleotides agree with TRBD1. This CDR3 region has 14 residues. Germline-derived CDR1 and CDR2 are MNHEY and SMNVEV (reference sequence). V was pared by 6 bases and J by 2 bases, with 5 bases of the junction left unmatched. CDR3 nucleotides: TGTGCCAGCAGGACCCGACAGGGGCAAGAGACCCAGTACTTC. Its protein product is CASRTRQGQETQYF.

CDR3 nucleotides: TGTGCCAGCACCCCGAGCCAGGGGAGCTCCTATAATTCACCCCTCCACTTT. Its translation: CASTPSQGSSYNSPLHF. The V gene is TRBV6-1, the J gene TRBJ1-6; possibly TRBD1 for D (6 bases). V was trimmed by 7 bases and J by 0 bases, leaving 16 bases between them. The CDR3 contains 17 residues. Germline CDR1 is MNHNS and CDR2 is SASEGT.

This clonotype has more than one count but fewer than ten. The CDR3 bases are TGTGCCTCCGTGGGGGGGTTAACTGAAGCTTTCTTT. This translates into CASVGGLTEAFF. The rearrangement uses TRBV10-3 and TRBJ1-1; possible D gene TRBD1, 5 bases. The CDR3 has 12 residues. CDR1 ENHRY and CDR2 SYGVKD come from the germline V gene. V lost 11 bases and J lost 5, with 15 bases in between.

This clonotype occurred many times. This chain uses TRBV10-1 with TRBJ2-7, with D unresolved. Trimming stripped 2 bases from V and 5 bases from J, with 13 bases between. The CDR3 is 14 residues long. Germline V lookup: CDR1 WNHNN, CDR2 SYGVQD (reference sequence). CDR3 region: CASSEGMFSHEQYF. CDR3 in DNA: TGCGCCAGCAGTGAGGGGATGTTTTCACACGAGCAGTACTTC.

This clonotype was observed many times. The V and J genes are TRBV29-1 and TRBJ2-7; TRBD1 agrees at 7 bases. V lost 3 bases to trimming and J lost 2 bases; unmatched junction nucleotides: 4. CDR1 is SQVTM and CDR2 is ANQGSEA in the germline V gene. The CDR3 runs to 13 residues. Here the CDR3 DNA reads TGCAGCGTTGATGGGACAGAACCCTACGAGCAGTACTTC. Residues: CSVDGTEPYEQYF.

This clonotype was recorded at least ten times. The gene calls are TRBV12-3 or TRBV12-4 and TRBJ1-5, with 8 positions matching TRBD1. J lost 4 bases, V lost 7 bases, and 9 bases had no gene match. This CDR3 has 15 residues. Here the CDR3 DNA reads TGTGCCAGCACCACGACAGGGGCGGCGAATCAGCCCCAGCATTTT. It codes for CASTTTGAANQPQHF.

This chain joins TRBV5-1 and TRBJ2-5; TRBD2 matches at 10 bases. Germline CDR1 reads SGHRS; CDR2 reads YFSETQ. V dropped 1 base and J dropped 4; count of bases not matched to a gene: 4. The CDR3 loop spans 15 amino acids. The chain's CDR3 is CASSLTLAGSETQYF. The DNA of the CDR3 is TGCGCCAGCAGCTTGACACTAGCGGGGTCAGAGACCCAGTACTTC.

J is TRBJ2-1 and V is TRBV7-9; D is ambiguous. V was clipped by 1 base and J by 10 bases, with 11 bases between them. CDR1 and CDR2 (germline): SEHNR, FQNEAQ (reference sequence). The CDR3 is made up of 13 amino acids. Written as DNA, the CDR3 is TGTGCCAGCAGCTTAGGGGAATTGATGGAGCAGTTCTTC. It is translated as CASSLGELMEQFF.

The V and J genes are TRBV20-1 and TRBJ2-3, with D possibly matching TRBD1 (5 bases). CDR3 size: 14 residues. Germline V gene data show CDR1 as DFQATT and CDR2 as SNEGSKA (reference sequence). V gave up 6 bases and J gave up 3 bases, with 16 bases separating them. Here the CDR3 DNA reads TGCAGTGCACACTCCCAAAGGGGAACAGATACGCAGTATTTT. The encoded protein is CSAHSQRGTDTQYF.

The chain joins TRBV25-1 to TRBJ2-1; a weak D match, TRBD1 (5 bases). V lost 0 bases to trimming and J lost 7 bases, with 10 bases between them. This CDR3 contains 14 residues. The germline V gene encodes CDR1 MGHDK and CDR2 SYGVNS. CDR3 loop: CASSEYLQGNEQFF. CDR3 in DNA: TGTGCCAGCAGTGAATATTTGCAGGGTAATGAGCAGTTCTTC. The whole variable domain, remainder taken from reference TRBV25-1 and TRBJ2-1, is EADIYQTPRYLVIGTGKKITLECSQTMGHDKMYWYQQDPGMELHLIHYSYGVNSTEKGDLSSESTVSRIRTEHFPLTLESARPSHTSQYLCASSEYLQGNEQFFGPGTRLTVL.

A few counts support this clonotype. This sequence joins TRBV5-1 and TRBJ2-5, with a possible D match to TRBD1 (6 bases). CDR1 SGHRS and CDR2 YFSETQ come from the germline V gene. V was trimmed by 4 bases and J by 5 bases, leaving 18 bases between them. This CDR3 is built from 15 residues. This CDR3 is CASSAQDRTRETQYF. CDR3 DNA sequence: TGCGCCAGCAGCGCTCAAGACAGGACTCGGGAGACCCAGTACTTC.

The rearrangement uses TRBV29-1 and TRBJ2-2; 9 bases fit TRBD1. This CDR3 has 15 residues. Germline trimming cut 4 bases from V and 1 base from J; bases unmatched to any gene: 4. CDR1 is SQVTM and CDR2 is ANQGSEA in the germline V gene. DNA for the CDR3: TGCAGCGTTGGGGGGACAGGGAAGAACACCGGGGAGCTGTTTTTT. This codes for CSVGGTGKNTGELFF.

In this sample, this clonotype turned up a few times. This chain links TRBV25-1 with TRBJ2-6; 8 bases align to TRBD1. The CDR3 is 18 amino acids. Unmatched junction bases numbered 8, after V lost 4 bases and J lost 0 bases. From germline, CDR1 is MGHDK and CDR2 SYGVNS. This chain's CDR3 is CASSGGGTGGSGANVLTF. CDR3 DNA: TGTGCCAGCAGTGGAGGGGGCACAGGGGGCTCTGGGGCCAACGTCCTGACTTTC.

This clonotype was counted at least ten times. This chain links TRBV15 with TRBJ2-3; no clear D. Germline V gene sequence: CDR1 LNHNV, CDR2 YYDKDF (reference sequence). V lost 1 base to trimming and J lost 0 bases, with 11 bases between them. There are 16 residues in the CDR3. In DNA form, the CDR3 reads TGTGCCACCAGCAGAGGCTCGGGCGGAAGCACAGATACGCAGTATTTT. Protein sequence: CATSRGSGGSTDTQYF.

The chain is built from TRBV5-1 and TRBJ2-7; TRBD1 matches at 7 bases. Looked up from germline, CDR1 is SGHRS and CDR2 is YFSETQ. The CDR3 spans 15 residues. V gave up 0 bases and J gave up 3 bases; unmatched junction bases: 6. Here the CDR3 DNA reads TGCGCCAGCAGCTTGGGAGGGACAGCCTACTACGAGCAGTACTTC. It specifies CASSLGGTAYYEQYF.

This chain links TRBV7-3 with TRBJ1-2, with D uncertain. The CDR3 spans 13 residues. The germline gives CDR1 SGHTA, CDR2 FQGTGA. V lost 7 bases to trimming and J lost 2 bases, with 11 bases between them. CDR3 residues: CASTHLWNYGYTF. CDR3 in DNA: TGTGCCAGCACCCATTTGTGGAACTATGGCTACACCTTC.